These 20 T cell receptor beta chains share one sample of origin, sequenced in a study of blood T cell repertoires in COVID-19. This table comes from immunoSEQ multiplex PCR, and its TCRdb copy is limited to in-frame clones, with some not included. This sample carries under 95,000 clones, roughly four fifths of them seen once, and the ten largest clones take over 8.5%. Sequenced sample: peripheral blood. All receptors derive from a man aged 50 to 60 with acute or convalescent COVID-19.

The V gene is TRBV18, the J gene TRBJ1-2; no reliable D call. This CDR3 has 15 amino acids. V gave up 0 bases and J gave up 5 bases, with 13 bases separating them. CDR1 KGHSH and CDR2 LQKENI come from the germline V gene. CDR3 amino acids: CASSPPGRNSYGYTF. CDR3 nucleotide sequence: TGTGCCAGCTCACCACCGGGCCGCAATTCGTATGGCTACACCTTC.

In its sample, this clone was seen once. This sequence joins TRBV5-1 and TRBJ1-1, with D possibly being TRBD1 (5 bases). Germline CDR1 reads SGHRS; CDR2 reads YFSETQ. CDR3 length: 14 residues. V lost 4 bases, J lost 1 base, and 11 bases lay in between. Written as DNA, the CDR3 is TGCGCCAGCAGCCCCATCGACAGGAACACTGAAGCTTTCTTT. Protein sequence: CASSPIDRNTEAFF.

Turning to this clone: This same CDR3 is encoded by further DNA sequences in the sample. The V and J genes are TRBV9 and TRBJ2-7, with a weak D call TRBD1 (5 bases). The CDR3 has 12 residues. The germline CDR1 and CDR2 sequences are SGDLS and YYNGEE. Trimming pared 3 bases from V and 3 bases from J, leaving 7 bases between. The CDR3 DNA reads TGTGCCAGCAGCGGTGACAGCTACGAGCAGTACTTC. It codes for CASSGDSYEQYF.

As for this clone: The junction departs from the called germline gene at one end, perhaps through a read error. V and J are TRBV28 and TRBJ2-1, with TRBD2 matching 11 bases. The germline gives CDR1 MDHEN, CDR2 SYDVKM. The CDR3 length is 14 residues. DNA for the CDR3: TGTGCCAGCAGCACTAGCGGGAGTGGTAATGGGCAGTTCTTC. Its protein is CASSTSGSGNGQFF.

The chain joins TRBV4-1 to TRBJ2-7; D might be TRBD1 (6 bases). CDR1 and CDR2 (germline): MGHRA, YSYEKL. The CDR3 spans 16 residues. V lost 1 base and J lost 2, with 15 bases in between. The CDR3 coding sequence is TGCGCCAGCAGCCAAGGCCGGGACACCAGAACCTACGAGCAGTACTTC. Translated, it gives CASSQGRDTRTYEQYF.

The chain joins TRBV7-8 to TRBJ1-2; possibly TRBD1 for D (5 bases). Per the germline V gene, CDR1 is SGHVS and CDR2 is FQNEAQ. The CDR3 contains 15 residues. V lost 2 bases to trimming and J lost 7 bases, with 17 bases between them. CDR3 residues: CASSLPRRGAGGYTF. The CDR3 coding sequence is TGTGCCAGCAGCTTACCCCGGAGGGGCGCCGGTGGCTACACCTTC.

The V and J genes are TRBV19 and TRBJ2-7; no reliable D call. Germline CDR1 is LNHDA and CDR2 is SQIVND (reference sequence). The CDR3 loop spans 16 amino acids. Trimming removed 3 bases from V and 0 bases from J, with 15 bases in between. The CDR3 DNA reads TGTGCCAGTAGTATCCGGGTCAGTATAAGCTCCTACGAGCAGTACTTC. Translated, it gives CASSIRVSISSYEQYF.

V and J are TRBV7-2 and TRBJ2-7, with D possibly TRBD2 on 6 matching bases. Trimming removed 1 base at V and 0 bases at J, with 10 bases between. Germline CDR1 is SGHTA and CDR2 is FQGNSA. The CDR3 runs 15 residues. This chain's CDR3 is CASSLGRGSSYEQYF. The CDR3 DNA reads TGTGCCAGCAGCTTAGGGCGGGGTAGCTCCTACGAGCAGTACTTC.

The sample holds a few counts of this clone. The genes are TRBV10-3 and TRBJ1-2; maybe TRBD1 (6 bases). CDR3 length equals 13 residues. Trimming removed 3 bases at V and 7 bases at J, with 12 bases between. Looked up from germline, CDR1 is ENHRY and CDR2 is SYGVKD. Here the CDR3 reads CAISDGGAFGYTF. The CDR3 region has the DNA TGTGCCATCAGTGATGGGGGCGCTTTTGGCTACACCTTC.

This clone was seen a few times. This sequence joins TRBV7-8 and TRBJ1-4; 8 bases map to TRBD1. After removal of 0 bases from V and 3 bases from J, the junction contained 0 bases not matched to a gene. The CDR3 extends over 15 amino acids. Germline V gene data show CDR1 as SGHVS and CDR2 as FQNEAQ. This CDR3 is CASSLATGANEKLFF. The CDR3 DNA sequence: TGTGCCAGCAGCTTAGCGACAGGGGCTAATGAAAAACTGTTTTTT. The entire variable domain, with the rest obtained from reference TRBV7-8 and TRBJ1-4, is as follows: GAGVSQSPRYKVAKRGQDVALRCDPISGHVSLFWYQQALGQGPEFLTYFQNEAQLDKSGLPSDRFFAERPEGSVSTLKIQRTQQEDSAVYLCASSLATGANEKLFFGSGTQLSVL.

The chain couples TRBV10-1 to TRBJ2-3, with D maybe TRBD1 (5 bases). Deletions cut 2 bases from V and 0 bases from J, with 12 bases between. Germline V gene sequence: CDR1 WNHNN, CDR2 SYGVQD (reference sequence). CDR3 length: 16 residues. The CDR3 DNA reads as TGCGCCAGCAGTGAGCAGACAGTCCCGAGCACAGATACGCAGTATTTT. The encoded protein is CASSEQTVPSTDTQYF.

The chain employs TRBV7-2 and TRBJ1-5; no clear D. The germline gives CDR1 SGHTA, CDR2 FQGNSA. V was clipped by 5 bases and J by 7 bases, with 15 bases between them. The length of the CDR3 is 14 residues. CDR3 protein: CASSAMLAGQPQHF. In nucleotides, the CDR3 is TGTGCCAGCAGCGCGATGCTAGCTGGCCAGCCCCAGCATTTT.

The chain recombines TRBV14 with TRBJ2-5; D gene uncertain. With 3 bases removed from V and 3 bases from J, the gap between germline ends came to 14 bases. The CDR3 loop spans 15 amino acids. Germline V gene data show CDR1 as SGHDN and CDR2 as FVKESK. The CDR3 region is CASSQLITPEETQYF. In DNA, the CDR3 is TGTGCCAGCAGCCAGTTAATTACACCTGAAGAGACCCAGTACTTC.

The chain has TRBV19 and TRBJ1-4; 7 bases align to TRBD1. Germline trimming cut 2 bases from V and 5 bases from J; bases unmatched to any gene: 8. This CDR3 region has 16 residues. Germline CDR1 is LNHDA and CDR2 is SQIVND (reference sequence). In nucleotides, the CDR3 is TGTGCCAGTAGTATATTCCCTGGCAGGGGGAATGAAAAACTGTTTTTT. It specifies CASSIFPGRGNEKLFF.

The genes are TRBV2 and TRBJ1-4; D may be TRBD1 (5 bases). CDR1 and CDR2 (germline): SNHLY, FYNNEI. The CDR3 sequence is 15 residues long. Trimming left V 6 bases short and J 0 bases short, with 11 bases between. The CDR3 DNA reads TGTGCCAGCAGCAGAGACAGTGCAACTAATGAAAAACTGTTTTTT. Its translation: CASSRDSATNEKLFF.

The chain has TRBV24-1 and TRBJ1-2, with 7 bases fitting TRBD1. Per germline, CDR1 KGHDR and CDR2 SFDVKD. This CDR3 comprises 14 residues. Trimming at V came to 4 bases and at J to 5 bases, leaving 6 bases not matched to a gene. The CDR3: CATSDRGTEYGYTF. The CDR3 region has the DNA TGTGCCACCAGTGACCGCGGGACAGAGTATGGCTACACCTTC.

The rearrangement links TRBV5-1 to TRBJ1-4; weak D call: TRBD1 (5 bases). Deletions cut 4 bases from V and 2 bases from J, with 15 bases between. This CDR3 contains 16 residues. Per the germline V gene, CDR1 is SGHRS and CDR2 is YFSETQ. The CDR3 DNA is TGCGCCAGCAGCCTAACTTCGGACATGACTAATGAAAAACTGTTTTTT. As protein: CASSLTSDMTNEKLFF.

This chain uses TRBV14 with TRBJ1-2, with D uncertain. The V gene lost 1 base and the J gene lost 2 bases, with 8 bases spanning the gap. There are 14 residues in the CDR3. Germline-derived CDR1 and CDR2 are SGHDN and FVKESK. CDR3 sequence reads: CASSQAAANYGYTF. As DNA, the CDR3 is TGTGCCAGCAGCCAAGCGGCAGCGAACTATGGCTACACCTTC.

The chain links TRBV7-6 to TRBJ1-5, with 7 bases identical to TRBD1. CDR1 SGHVS and CDR2 FNYEAQ come from the germline V gene. Germline trimming cut 4 bases from V and 5 bases from J; bases unmatched to any gene: 11. This CDR3 contains 16 residues. CDR3 nucleotides: TGTGCCAGCAGCTCGATAACAGGGGTAAAGTATCAGCCCCAGCATTTT. Its translation is CASSSITGVKYQPQHF.

This chain connects TRBV5-5 to TRBJ1-1; D unclear. V lost 3 bases and J 1 base, leaving 10 bases between the germline ends. This CDR3 region has 14 residues. Germline V lookup: CDR1 SGHKS, CDR2 YYEKEE (reference sequence). The CDR3 DNA reads as TGTGCCAGCAGCTCGAGCGTCGGGAACACTGAAGCTTTCTTT. It codes for CASSSSVGNTEAFF.